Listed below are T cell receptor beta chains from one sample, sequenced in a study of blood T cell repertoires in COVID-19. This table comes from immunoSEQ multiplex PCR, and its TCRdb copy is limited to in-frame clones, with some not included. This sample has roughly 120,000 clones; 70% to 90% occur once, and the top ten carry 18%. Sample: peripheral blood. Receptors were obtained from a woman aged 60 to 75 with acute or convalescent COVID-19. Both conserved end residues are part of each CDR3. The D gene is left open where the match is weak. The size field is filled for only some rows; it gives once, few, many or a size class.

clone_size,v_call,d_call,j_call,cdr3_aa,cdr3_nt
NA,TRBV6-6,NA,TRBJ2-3,CASSNPTAVSTDTQYF,TGTGCCAGCAGTAACCCGACGGCGGTTAGCACAGATACGCAGTATTTT
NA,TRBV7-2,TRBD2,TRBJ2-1,CASSLVGRAEQFF,TGTGCCAGCAGCTTAGTAGGGAGGGCGGAGCAGTTCTTC
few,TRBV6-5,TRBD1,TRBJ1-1,CASRGLTGDEAFF,TGTGCCAGCAGGGGCCTTACAGGGGACGAAGCTTTCTTT
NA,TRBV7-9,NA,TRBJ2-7,CASSRTASGYYEQYF,TGTGCCAGCAGCCGAACAGCCAGCGGATACTACGAGCAGTACTTC
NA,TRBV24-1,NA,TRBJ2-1,CATSDYEEQFF,TGTGCCACCAGTGATTATGAGGAGCAGTTCTTC
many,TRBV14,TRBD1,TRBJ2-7,CASSGRDRGGQYF,TGTGCCAGCAGCGGCCGGGACAGGGGGGGGCAGTACTTC
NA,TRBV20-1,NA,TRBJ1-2,CSASRQVVNYGYTF,TGCAGTGCTAGTAGGCAGGTGGTTAACTATGGCTACACCTTC
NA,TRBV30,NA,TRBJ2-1,CAWSVVSQNEQFF,TGTGCCTGGAGTGTTGTTAGCCAGAATGAGCAGTTCTTC
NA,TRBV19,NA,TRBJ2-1,CASSKALQGAAGGSGSPEQFF,TGTGCCAGTAGCAAAGCCCTACAGGGGGCGGCAGGGGGTAGCGGGAGTCCTGAGCAGTTCTTC
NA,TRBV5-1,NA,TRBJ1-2,CASSLALTDNYGYTF,TGCGCCAGCAGCTTGGCCCTAACAGATAACTATGGCTACACCTTC
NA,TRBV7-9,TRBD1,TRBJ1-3,CATRQGPSGNTIYF,TGTGCCACCCGACAGGGACCGTCTGGAAACACCATATATTTT
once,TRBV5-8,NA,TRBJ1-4,CASSLEVGGNEKLFF,TGTGCCAGCAGCTTGGAGGTCGGCGGTAATGAAAAACTGTTTTTT
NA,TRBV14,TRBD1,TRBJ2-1,CASRAQGATEQFF,TGTGCCAGCAGGGCCCAGGGGGCCACTGAGCAGTTCTTC
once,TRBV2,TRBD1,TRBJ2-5,CASSYPGTAKETQYF,TGTGCCAGCAGCTACCCCGGGACAGCTAAAGAGACCCAGTACTTC
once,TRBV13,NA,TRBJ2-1,CASSVRPGVITYEQFF,TGTGCCAGCAGCGTCCGTCCGGGGGTGATTACGTATGAGCAGTTCTTC
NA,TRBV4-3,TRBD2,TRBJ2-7,CASSQATGGPGGSYEQYF,TGCGCCAGCAGCCAAGCAACGGGAGGGCCCGGGGGGTCCTACGAGCAGTACTTC
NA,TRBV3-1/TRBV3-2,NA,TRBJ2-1,CASSQGTSGEQFF,TGTGCCAGCAGCCAAGGGACCAGCGGTGAGCAGTTCTTC
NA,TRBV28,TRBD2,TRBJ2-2,CASSWRTRNTGELFF,TGTGCCAGCAGTTGGCGGACTAGAAACACCGGGGAGCTGTTTTTT
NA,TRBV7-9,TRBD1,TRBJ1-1,CASSLVTGGLTEAFF,TGTGCCAGCAGCTTAGTTACAGGGGGCCTGACTGAAGCTTTCTTT
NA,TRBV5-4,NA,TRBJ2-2,CASSLARQENTGELFF,TGTGCCAGCAGCTTGGCACGACAGGAGAACACCGGGGAGCTGTTTTTT
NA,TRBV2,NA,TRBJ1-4,CASSVRGWEEKLFF,TGTGCCAGCAGTGTCAGGGGATGGGAGGAAAAACTGTTTTTT
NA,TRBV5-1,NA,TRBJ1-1,CASSSEPGLNTEAFF,TGCGCCAGCAGCTCCGAACCCGGGTTGAACACTGAAGCTTTCTTT
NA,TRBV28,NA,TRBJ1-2,CASSVIDSGYTF,TGTGCCAGCAGTGTTATCGATAGTGGCTACACCTTC
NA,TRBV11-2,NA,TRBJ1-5,CASSPQTGGNQPQHF,TGTGCCAGCAGCCCGCAGACAGGCGGCAATCAGCCCCAGCATTTT
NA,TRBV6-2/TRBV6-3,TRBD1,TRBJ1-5,CASSLTGGGSPQHF,TGTGCCAGCAGCCTGACAGGGGGAGGGTCGCCCCAGCATTTT
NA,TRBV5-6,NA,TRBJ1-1,CASSLDEPNTEAFF,TGTGCCAGCAGCTTGGACGAGCCGAACACTGAAGCTTTCTTT
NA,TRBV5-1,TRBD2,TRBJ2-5,CASSLTASGGQETQYF,TGCGCCAGCAGCTTGACGGCTAGCGGGGGACAAGAGACCCAGTACTTC
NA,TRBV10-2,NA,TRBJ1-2,CASLLGGEGYTF,TGCGCCAGCCTTTTAGGGGGAGAGGGCTACACCTTC
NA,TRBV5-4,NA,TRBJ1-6,CASSLGAGSFNSPLHF,TGTGCCAGCAGCTTGGGGGCCGGCTCCTTCAATTCACCCCTCCACTTT
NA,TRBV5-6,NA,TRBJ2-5,CASSFPRRDKETQYF,TGTGCCAGCAGCTTCCCCCGACGGGATAAAGAGACCCAGTACTTC
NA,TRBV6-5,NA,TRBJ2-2,CASSLPGNTGELFF,TGTGCCAGCAGTTTGCCGGGGAACACCGGGGAGCTGTTTTTT